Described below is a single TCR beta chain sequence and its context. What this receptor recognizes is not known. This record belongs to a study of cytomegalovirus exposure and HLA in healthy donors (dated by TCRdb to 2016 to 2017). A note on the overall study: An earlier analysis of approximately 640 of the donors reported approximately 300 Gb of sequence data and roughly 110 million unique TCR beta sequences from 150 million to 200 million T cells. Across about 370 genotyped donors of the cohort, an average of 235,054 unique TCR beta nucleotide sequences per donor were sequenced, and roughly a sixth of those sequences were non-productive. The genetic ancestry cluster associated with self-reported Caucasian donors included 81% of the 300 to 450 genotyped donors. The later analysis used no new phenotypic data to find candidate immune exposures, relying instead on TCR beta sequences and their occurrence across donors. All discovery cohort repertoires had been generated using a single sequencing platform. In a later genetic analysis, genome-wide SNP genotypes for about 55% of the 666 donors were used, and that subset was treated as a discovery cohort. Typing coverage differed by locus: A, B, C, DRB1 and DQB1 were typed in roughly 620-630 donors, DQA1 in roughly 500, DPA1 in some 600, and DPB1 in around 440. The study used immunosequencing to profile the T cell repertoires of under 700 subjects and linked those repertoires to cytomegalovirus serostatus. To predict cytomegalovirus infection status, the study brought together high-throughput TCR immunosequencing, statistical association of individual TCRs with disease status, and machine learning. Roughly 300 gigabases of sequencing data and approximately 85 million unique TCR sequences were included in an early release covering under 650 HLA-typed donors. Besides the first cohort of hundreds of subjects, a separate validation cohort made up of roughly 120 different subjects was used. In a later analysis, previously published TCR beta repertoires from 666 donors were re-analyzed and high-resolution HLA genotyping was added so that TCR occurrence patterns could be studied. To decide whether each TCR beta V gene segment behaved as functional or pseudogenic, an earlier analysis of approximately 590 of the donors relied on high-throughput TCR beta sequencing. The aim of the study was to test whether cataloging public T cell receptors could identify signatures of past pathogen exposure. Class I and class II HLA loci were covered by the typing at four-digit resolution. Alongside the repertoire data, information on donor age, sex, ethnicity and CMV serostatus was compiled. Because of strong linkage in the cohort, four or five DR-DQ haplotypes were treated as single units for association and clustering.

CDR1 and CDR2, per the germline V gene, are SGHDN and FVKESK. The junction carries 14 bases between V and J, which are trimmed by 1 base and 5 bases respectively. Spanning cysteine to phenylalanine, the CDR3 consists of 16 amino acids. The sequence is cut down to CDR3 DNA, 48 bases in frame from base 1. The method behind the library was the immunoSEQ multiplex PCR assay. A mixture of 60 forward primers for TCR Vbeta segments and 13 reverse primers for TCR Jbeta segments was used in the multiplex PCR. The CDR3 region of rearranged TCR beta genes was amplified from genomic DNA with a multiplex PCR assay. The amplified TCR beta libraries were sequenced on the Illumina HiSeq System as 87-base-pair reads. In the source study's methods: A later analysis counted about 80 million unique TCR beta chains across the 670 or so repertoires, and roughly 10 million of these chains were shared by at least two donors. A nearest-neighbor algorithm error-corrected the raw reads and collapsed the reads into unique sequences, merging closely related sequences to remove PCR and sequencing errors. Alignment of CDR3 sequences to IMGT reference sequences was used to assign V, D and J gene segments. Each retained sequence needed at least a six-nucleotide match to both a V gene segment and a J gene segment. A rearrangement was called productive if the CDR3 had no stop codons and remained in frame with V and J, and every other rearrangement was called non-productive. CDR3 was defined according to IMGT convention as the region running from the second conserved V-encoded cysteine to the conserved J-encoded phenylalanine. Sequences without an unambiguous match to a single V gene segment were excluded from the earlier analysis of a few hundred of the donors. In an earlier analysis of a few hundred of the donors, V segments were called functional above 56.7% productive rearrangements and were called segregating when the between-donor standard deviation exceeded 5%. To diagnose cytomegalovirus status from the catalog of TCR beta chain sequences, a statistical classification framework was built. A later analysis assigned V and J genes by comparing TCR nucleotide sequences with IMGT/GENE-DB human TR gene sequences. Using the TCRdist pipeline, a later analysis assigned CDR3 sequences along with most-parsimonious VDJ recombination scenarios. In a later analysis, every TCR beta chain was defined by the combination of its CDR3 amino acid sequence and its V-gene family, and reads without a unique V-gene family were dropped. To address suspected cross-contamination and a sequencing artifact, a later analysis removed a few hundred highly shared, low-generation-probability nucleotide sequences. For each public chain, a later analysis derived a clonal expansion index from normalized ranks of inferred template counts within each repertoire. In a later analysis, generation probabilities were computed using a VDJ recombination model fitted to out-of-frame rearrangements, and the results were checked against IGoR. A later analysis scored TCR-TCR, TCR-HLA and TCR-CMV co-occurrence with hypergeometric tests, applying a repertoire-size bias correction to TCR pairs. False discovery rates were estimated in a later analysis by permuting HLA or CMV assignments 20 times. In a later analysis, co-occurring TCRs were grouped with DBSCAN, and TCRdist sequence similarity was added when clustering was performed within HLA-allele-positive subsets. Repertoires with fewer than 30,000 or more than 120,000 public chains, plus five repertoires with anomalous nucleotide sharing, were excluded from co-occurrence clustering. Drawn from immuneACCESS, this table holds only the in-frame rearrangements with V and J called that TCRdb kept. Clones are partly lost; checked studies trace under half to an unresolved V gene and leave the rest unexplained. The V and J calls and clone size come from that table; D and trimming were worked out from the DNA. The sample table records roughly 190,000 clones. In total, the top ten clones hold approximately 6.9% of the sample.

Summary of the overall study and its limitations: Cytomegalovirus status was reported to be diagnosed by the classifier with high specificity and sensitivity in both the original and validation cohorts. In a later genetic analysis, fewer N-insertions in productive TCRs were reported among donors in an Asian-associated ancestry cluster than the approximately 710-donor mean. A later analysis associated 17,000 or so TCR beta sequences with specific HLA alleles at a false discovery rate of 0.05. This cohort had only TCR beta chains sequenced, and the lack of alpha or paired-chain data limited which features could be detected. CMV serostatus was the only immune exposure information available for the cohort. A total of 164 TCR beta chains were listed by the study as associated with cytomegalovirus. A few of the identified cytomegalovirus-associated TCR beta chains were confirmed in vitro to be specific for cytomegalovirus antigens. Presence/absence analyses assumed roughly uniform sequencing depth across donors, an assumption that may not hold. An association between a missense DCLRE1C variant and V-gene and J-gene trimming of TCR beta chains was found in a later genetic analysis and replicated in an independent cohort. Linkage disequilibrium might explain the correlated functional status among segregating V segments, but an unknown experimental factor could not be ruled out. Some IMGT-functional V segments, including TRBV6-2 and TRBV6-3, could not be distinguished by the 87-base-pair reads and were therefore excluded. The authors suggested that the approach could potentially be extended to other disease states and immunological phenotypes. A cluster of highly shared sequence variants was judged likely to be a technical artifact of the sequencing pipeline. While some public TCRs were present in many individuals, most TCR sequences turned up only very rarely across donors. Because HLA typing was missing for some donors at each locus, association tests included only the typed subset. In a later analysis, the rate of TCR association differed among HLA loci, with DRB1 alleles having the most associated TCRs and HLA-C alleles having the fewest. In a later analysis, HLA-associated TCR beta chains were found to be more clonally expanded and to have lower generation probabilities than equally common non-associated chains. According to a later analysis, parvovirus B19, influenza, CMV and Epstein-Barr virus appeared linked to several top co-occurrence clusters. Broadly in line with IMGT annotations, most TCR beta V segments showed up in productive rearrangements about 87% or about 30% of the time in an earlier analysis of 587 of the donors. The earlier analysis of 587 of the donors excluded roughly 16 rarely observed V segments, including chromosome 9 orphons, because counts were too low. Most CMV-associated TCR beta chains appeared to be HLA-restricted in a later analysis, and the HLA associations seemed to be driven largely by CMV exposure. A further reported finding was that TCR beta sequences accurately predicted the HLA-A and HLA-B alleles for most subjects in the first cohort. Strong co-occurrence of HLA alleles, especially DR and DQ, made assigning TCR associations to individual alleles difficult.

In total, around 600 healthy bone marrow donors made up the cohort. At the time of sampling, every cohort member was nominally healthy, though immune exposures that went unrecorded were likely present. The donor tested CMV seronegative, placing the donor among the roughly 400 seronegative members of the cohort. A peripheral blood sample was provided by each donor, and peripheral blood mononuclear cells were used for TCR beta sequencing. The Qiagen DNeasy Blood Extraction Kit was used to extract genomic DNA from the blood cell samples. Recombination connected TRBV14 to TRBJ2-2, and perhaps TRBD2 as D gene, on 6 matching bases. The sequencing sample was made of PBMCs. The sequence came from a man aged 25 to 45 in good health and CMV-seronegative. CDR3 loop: CASSQARGKETGELFF. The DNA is TGTGCCAGCAGCCAAGCTCGGGGGAAGGAAACCGGGGAGCTGTTTTTT.